The present entry profiles one T cell receptor beta chain with its context. This entry belongs to a study of blood T cells in healthy people across ages. Primed by a sample-barcoded 5' primer and a J-beta primer mix, a second PCR proceeded for 7 to 11 cycles. The template-switch adaptor was a 5' adaptor with 12 random nucleotides. It tagged each cDNA molecule. MiXCR was run by TCRdb on the 5' RACE reads, yielding one entry per CDR3 protein. The table includes roughly 930,000 distinct CDR3 sequences, roughly 50% detected once. The length of the CDR3 is 14 residues. In germline, CDR1 is SGHTA, CDR2 FQGNSA. With 2 bases removed from V and 5 bases from J, the gap between germline ends came to 12 bases.

Sample: blood. This sequence was found in a young man in good health. The chain is built from TRBV7-2 and TRBJ2-5; the D call may be TRBD1 or TRBD2 (5 bases each). The CDR3 DNA follows: TGTGCCAGCAGCTTAAGGAGAGGGGATGAGACCCAGTACTTC. This sequence encodes CASSLRRGDETQYF.